The 30 T cell receptor beta chains below come from one sample, sequenced in a study of T cell clusters in autoimmune cytopenias. One tube held mixed TRB-A and TRB-B primer pools for touch-down PCR. TCRdb reprocessed the multiplex PCR reads and stores each CDR3 protein as one record, lacking DNA. The record lists 1,200 or so distinct CDR3 sequences, of which the ten most abundant hold more than 50%. TRB amplification used approximately 250 ng of peripheral blood genomic DNA. Sequencing was done on a sample of peripheral blood. These receptor sequences come from a human donor with an autoimmune cytopenia or autoimmune hepatitis (not recorded which).

This clonotype is medium-sized by frequency. The J gene is TRBJ1-1, the V gene TRBV11-1. Per germline, CDR1 SGHAT and CDR2 FQDESV (reference sequence). This CDR3 has 16 amino acids. This chain's CDR3 is CASSLDYRDLGTEAFF.

The chain couples TRBV6-6 to TRBJ2-2; as DNA is missing, the TRBD1 call by TCRdb cannot be tested. This CDR3 has 16 amino acids. CDR1 is MNHNY and CDR2 is SVGAGI in the germline V gene (reference sequence). The CDR3 loop is CASSYILGGSGGELFF.

By frequency, this clonotype is medium-sized. The V call is TRBV5-5, the J call TRBJ2-7; as DNA is missing, the TRBD1 call by TCRdb cannot be tested. From germline, CDR1 is SGHKS and CDR2 YYEKEE (reference sequence). The CDR3 is made up of 15 amino acids. The CDR3 sequence is CASSWDTGWIYEQYF. The full variable domain, rest sourced from reference TRBV5-5 and TRBJ2-7, is DAGVTQSPTHLIKTRGQQVTLRCSPISGHKSVSWYQQVLGQGPQFIFQYYEKEERGRGNFPDRFSARQFPNYSSELNVNALLLGDSALYLCASSWDTGWIYEQYFGPGTRLTVT.

This clonotype is called medium-sized (0.01 to 0.1%) based on its frequency. The rearrangement uses TRBV19 and TRBJ1-5; the TRBD1 assignment by TCRdb is unverifiable without DNA. Germline V CDR1 and CDR2: LNHDA, SQIVND (reference sequence). The CDR3 runs to 17 residues. This chain's CDR3 is CASSTGTGATSNQPQHF.

Judged by frequency, this clonotype is medium-sized. The chain is built from TRBV2 and TRBJ1-2. CDR1 and CDR2 (germline): SNHLY, FYNNEI. The CDR3 has 13 residues. CDR3: CASSGTTTGGYTF.

The rearrangement uses TRBV7-9 and TRBJ2-7; TCRdb lists TRBD1, though no DNA is available to test this call. CDR1 and CDR2 (germline): SEHNR, FQNEAQ (reference sequence). The CDR3 length is 15 residues. CDR3 sequence reads: CASSSPGRQTYEQYF.

The V call is TRBV6-2 or TRBV6-3, the J call TRBJ1-5. The CDR3 is 14 residues long. CDR1 and CDR2 from the germline V gene are MNHEY and SVGEGT. The CDR3 is CASSYAGPNQPQHF.

The chain has TRBV20-1 and TRBJ2-3; TCRdb names TRBD2, which stays unverified in the absence of DNA. Per the germline V gene, CDR1 is DFQATT and CDR2 is SNEGSKA (reference sequence). This CDR3 has 16 amino acids. The CDR3 region is CSARVNEAGGKHGQYF.

The gene calls are TRBV7-2 and TRBJ2-1; the TRBD2 assignment by TCRdb is unverifiable without DNA. Germline loops: CDR1 SGHTA, CDR2 FQGNSA. This CDR3 has 15 amino acids. CDR3 loop: CASSLVAGGPGEQFF.

This chain uses TRBV7-9 with TRBJ1-1. Germline CDR1 and CDR2: SEHNR and FQNEAQ (reference sequence). This CDR3 is 11 amino acids long. CDR3: CASRGTTEAFF.

The chain links TRBV20-1 to TRBJ2-5; TCRdb names TRBD2, which stays unverified in the absence of DNA. Germline V gives CDR1 DFQATT, CDR2 SNEGSKA (reference sequence). This CDR3 has 16 residues. CDR3 amino acids: CSALPTAAADQETQYF.

The rearrangement links TRBV5-1 to TRBJ1-2; checking the TCRdb D call of TRBD1 is not possible without DNA. The V gene's germline CDR1 is SGHRS and CDR2 YFSETQ. The CDR3 has 13 residues. The CDR3: CASSFRGKGDYTF.

This clonotype is classed as large by frequency. The chain joins TRBV29-1 to TRBJ2-3; TCRdb outputs TRBD1, but without DNA this stays unchecked. The CDR3 consists of 15 residues. CDR1 and CDR2 from the germline V gene are SQVTM and ANQGSEA. This chain's CDR3 is CSVEEMGQGIDTQYF.

Judged by frequency, this clonotype is large (0.1 to 1%). J is TRBJ2-3 and V is TRBV19; TCRdb lists TRBD2, though no DNA is available to test this call. This CDR3 is 15 amino acids long. Germline V gene lookup returns CDR1 LNHDA and CDR2 SQIVND (reference sequence). The CDR3 sequence is CASSLTSGLLDTQYF. Full variable domain (outside the CDR3, taken from reference TRBV19 and TRBJ2-3): DGGITQSPKYLFRKEGQNVTLSCEQNLNHDAMYWYRQDPGQGLRLIYYSQIVNDFQKGDIAEGYSVSREKKESFPLTVTSAQKNPTAFYLCASSLTSGLLDTQYFGPGTRLTVL.

In terms of frequency, this clonotype is medium-sized. This chain joins TRBV5-6 and TRBJ1-2. The CDR3 extends over 14 amino acids. Germline V gene sequence: CDR1 SGHDT, CDR2 YYEEEE. The chain's CDR3 is CASSSIISDYGYTF.

This clonotype is called medium-sized based on its frequency. The V gene is TRBV27, the J gene TRBJ2-2; the D call of TRBD1 rests on TCRdb alone, since no DNA is present to check it. This CDR3 comprises 17 residues. The germline gives CDR1 MNHEY, CDR2 SMNVEV (reference sequence). The CDR3 sequence: CASSPTGGGAITGELFF.

The V gene is TRBV7-2, the J gene TRBJ2-1; lacking DNA, the TRBD2 call made by TCRdb goes unchecked. Germline-derived CDR1 and CDR2 are SGHTA and FQGNSA. This CDR3 comprises 15 residues. This CDR3 reads CASSVRTSGANEQFF.

Measured by frequency, this clonotype is medium-sized. The V gene is TRBV5-1, the J gene TRBJ2-1. CDR3 length equals 13 residues. Germline V gene lookup returns CDR1 SGHRS and CDR2 YFSETQ. The CDR3 here is CASSLAFGNEQFF.

This clonotype is deemed medium-sized by its frequency. This rearrangement joins TRBV13 to TRBJ2-5; the TCRdb D gene call, TRBD1, has no DNA to confirm it. In germline, CDR1 is PRHDT, CDR2 FYEKMQ (reference sequence). CDR3 length: 14 residues. The CDR3: CASSPRGGEKTQYF.

Considering frequency, this clonotype is medium-sized. The rearrangement uses TRBV18 and TRBJ1-1. Germline CDR1 reads KGHSH; CDR2 reads LQKENI. CDR3 length equals 14 residues. CDR3 protein: CASSPQRGNTEAFF.

The CDR3 reads CASTGSPLKYNEQFF. The genes are TRBV10-2 and TRBJ2-1; TCRdb names TRBD1, which stays unverified in the absence of DNA. The germline gives CDR1 WSHSY, CDR2 SAAADI. CDR3 length equals 15 residues.

The V call is TRBV5-1, the J call TRBJ1-1. CDR1 and CDR2 from the germline V gene are SGHRS and YFSETQ. CDR3 length equals 13 residues. The CDR3 loop reads CASSLFLNTEAFF.

The rearrangement links TRBV18 to TRBJ1-3; TCRdb's assignment of TRBD1 cannot be checked, as there is no DNA. Per germline, CDR1 KGHSH and CDR2 LQKENI. The CDR3 runs to 17 residues. The CDR3 sequence is CASSPPGQGISGNTIYF.

The V gene is TRBV19, the J gene TRBJ1-5; the TCRdb D gene call, TRBD1, has no DNA to confirm it. The CDR3 has 17 residues. Per the germline V gene, CDR1 is LNHDA and CDR2 is SQIVND (reference sequence). The CDR3 loop is CASSFPQSGTNNQPQHF.

The rearrangement joins TRBV7-6 to TRBJ2-7. From germline, CDR1 is SGHVS and CDR2 FNYEAQ. The CDR3 is 13 amino acids. CDR3 loop: CASSLSNYNEQYF.

This chain connects TRBV20-1 to TRBJ1-1; TCRdb designates TRBD1, a call that cannot be tested without DNA. The CDR3 runs to 14 residues. Germline-derived CDR1 and CDR2 are DFQATT and SNEGSKA (reference sequence). The CDR3 loop is CSVQNPGHNTEAFF.

Frequency places this clonotype as medium-sized. V gene TRBV6-4 combines with J gene TRBJ2-2. CDR3 size: 13 residues. Germline CDR1 MRHNA, CDR2 SNTAGT. Here the CDR3 reads CASSDGDTGELFF.

This clonotype is medium-sized by frequency. The rearrangement links TRBV19 to TRBJ2-7; TCRdb indicates TRBD1, and absent DNA this call remains unverified. The CDR3 covers 14 residues. Germline V gene data show CDR1 as LNHDA and CDR2 as SQIVND (reference sequence). The CDR3 loop is CASSMSGQVYEQYF.

Measured by frequency, this clonotype is medium-sized. The chain recombines TRBV7-9 with TRBJ1-4; without DNA, the TCRdb call of TRBD1 cannot be checked. The CDR3 has 17 residues. CDR1 is SEHNR and CDR2 is FQNEAQ in the germline V gene (reference sequence). The CDR3 reads CASRPVPGTGSLEKLFF.

The V and J genes are TRBV6-1 and TRBJ2-5; checking the TCRdb D call of TRBD2 is not possible without DNA. This CDR3 has 16 amino acids. Germline CDR1 and CDR2: MNHNS and SASEGT. CDR3 protein: CASSGQGTSGGETQYF.